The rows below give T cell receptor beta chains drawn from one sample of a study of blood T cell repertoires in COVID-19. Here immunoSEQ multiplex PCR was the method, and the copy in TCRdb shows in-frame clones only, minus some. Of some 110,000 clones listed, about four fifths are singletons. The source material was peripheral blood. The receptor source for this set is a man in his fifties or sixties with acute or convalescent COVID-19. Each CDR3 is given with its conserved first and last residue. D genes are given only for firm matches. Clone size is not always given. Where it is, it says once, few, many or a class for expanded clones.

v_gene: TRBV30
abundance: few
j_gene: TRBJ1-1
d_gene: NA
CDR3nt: TGTGCCTGGAGTCAGGTAGAGTTCCCTGAAGCTTTCTTT
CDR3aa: CAWSQVEFPEAFF

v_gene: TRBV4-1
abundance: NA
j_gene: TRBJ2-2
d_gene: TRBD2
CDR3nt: TGCGCCAGCAGCCCCCTCGGGCGGGGGGCCCGGTACACCGGGGAGCTGTTTTTT
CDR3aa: CASSPLGRGARYTGELFF

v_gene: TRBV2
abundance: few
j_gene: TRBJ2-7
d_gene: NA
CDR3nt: TGTGCCAGCATGCGGGGAGAGAGTCGTGAGAAGCAGTACTTC
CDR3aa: CASMRGESREKQYF

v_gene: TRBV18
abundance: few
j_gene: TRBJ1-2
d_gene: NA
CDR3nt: TGTGCCAGCTCAGAGTCCAGGGTGAGAAACTATGGCTACACCTTC
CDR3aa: CASSESRVRNYGYTF

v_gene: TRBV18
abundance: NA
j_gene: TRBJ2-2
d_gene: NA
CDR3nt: TGTGCCAGCTCACCAGGGACTTCCAACACCGGGGAGCTGTTTTTT
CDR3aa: CASSPGTSNTGELFF

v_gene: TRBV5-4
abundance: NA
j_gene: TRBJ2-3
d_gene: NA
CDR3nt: TGTGCCAGCAGCTTGCGGCAGGAAGTCACAGATACGCAGTATTTT
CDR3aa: CASSLRQEVTDTQYF

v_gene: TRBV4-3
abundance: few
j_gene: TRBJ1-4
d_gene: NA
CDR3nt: TGCGCCAGCAGCTACCAGGGTTCGCCTGAAAAACTGTTTTTT
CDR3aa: CASSYQGSPEKLFF

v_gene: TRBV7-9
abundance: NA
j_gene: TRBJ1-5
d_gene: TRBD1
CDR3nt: TGTGCCAGCAGCTACGGGACAGGAGTAAATCAGCCCCAGCATTTT
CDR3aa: CASSYGTGVNQPQHF

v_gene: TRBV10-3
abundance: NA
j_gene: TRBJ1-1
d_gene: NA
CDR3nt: TGTGCCATCAGGACTGGGGAGACACCTGAAGCTTTCTTT
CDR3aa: CAIRTGETPEAFF

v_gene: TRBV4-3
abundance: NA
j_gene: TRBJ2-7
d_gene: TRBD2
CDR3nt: TGCGCCAGCAGCCAAGAGCAGGCGGGAGGCGTACCCTACGAGCAGTACTTC
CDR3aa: CASSQEQAGGVPYEQYF

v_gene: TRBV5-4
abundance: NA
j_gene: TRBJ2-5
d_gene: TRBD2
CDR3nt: TGTGCCAGCAGCCAACCTCTAGGGGAGGGAAAGACCCAGTACTTC
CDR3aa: CASSQPLGEGKTQYF

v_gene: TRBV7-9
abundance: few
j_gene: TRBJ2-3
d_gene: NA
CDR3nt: TGTGCCAGCAGCTTTATGGGCGACACAGATACGCAGTATTTT
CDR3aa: CASSFMGDTDTQYF

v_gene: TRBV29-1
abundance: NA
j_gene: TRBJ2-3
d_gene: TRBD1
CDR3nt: TGCAGCGTAGGGACAGCCACAGATACGCAGTATTTT
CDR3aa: CSVGTATDTQYF

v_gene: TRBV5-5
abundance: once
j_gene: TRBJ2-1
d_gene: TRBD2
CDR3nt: TGTGCCAGCAGCCTAGGGACTAGCTCTAGCAATGAGCAGTTCTTC
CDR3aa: CASSLGTSSSNEQFF

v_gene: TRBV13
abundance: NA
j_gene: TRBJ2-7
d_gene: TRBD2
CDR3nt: TGTGCCAGCAGCTTAAGGACTAGCTACGAGCAGTACTTC
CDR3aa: CASSLRTSYEQYF

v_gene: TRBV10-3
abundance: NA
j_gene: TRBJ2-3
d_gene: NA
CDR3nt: TGTGCCATCAATAAAAACCTCGGGACACCGTCCGGAGATACGCAGTATTTT
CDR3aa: CAINKNLGTPSGDTQYF

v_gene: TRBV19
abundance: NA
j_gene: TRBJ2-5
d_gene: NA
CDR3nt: TGTGCCAGTAGTATCAGCGGGCGTCGAGAGACCCAGTACTTC
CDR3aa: CASSISGRRETQYF

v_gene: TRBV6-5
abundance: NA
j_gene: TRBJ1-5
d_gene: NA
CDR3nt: TGTGCCAGCATAATCCGGCGGAAATCGCGGCCCCAGCATTTT
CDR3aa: CASIIRRKSRPQHF

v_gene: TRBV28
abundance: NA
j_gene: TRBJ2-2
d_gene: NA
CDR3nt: TGTGCCAGCAGTTTACTTGTCGGGGAGCTGTTTTTT
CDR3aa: CASSLLVGELFF

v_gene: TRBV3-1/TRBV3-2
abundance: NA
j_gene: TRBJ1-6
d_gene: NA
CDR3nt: TGTGCCAGCAGCCAAGATTGGACAGCCCTTAATTCACCCCTCCACTTT
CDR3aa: CASSQDWTALNSPLHF

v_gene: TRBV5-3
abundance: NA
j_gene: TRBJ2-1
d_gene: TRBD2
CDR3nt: TGTGCCCCCCCCTTAGGGACTAGTTGCAATGAGCAGTTCTTC
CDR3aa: CAPPLGTSCNEQFF

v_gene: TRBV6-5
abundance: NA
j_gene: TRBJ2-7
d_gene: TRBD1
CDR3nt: TGTGCCAGCGGGACAGGGCCCTACGAGCAGTACTTC
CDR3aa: CASGTGPYEQYF

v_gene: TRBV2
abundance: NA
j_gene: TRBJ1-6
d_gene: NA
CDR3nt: TGTGCCAGCAGGCCCACAGGGAACTATAATTCACCCCTCCACTTT
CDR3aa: CASRPTGNYNSPLHF

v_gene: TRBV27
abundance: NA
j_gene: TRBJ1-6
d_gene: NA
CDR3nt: TGTGCCAGCATCCTTGCCTGGGGGGGACGGTTAGATTCACCCCTCCACTTT
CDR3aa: CASILAWGGRLDSPLHF

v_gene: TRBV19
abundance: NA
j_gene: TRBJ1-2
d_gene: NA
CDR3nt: TGTGCCAGTAGTATTTCCAGGGATACGTACTATGGCTACACCTTC
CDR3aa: CASSISRDTYYGYTF

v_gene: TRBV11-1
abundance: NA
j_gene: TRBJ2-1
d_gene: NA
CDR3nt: TGTGCCAGCAGCTTTTGGGCAGCTGCGCATGAGCAGTTCTTC
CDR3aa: CASSFWAAAHEQFF

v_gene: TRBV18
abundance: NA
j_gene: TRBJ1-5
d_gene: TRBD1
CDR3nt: TGTGCCAGCTCAACCACAGGGGAGAATCAGCCCCAGCATTTT
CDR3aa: CASSTTGENQPQHF

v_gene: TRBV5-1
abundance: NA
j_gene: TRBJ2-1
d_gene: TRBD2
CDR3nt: TGCGCCAGCAGCCCCCGGGGCGGGGTTAAGCGGGAGGCCTACAATGAGCAGTTCTTC
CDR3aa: CASSPRGGVKREAYNEQFF

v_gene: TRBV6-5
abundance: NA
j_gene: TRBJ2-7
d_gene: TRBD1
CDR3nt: TGTGCCAGCAGTTACGGGACAGGGAGGAGCTACGAGCAGTACTTC
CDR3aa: CASSYGTGRSYEQYF

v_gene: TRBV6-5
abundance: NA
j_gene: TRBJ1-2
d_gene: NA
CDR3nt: TGTGCCAGCAGACCTTACGATGGGGGCGGCTATGGCTACACCTTC
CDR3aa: CASRPYDGGGYGYTF

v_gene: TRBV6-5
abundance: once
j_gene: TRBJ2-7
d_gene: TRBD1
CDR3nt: TGTGCCAGCAGTTCTGGGACAGGCCTCTACGAGCAGTACTTC
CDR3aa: CASSSGTGLYEQYF

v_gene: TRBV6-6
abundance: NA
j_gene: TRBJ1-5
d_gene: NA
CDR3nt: TGTGCCAGCAGTTGGACATATAATCAGCCCCAGCATTTT
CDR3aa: CASSWTYNQPQHF

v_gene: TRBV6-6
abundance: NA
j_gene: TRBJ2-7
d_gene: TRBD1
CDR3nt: TGTGCCAGCAGGTCTCCCGGGACAGGGCTATACGAGCAGTACTTC
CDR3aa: CASRSPGTGLYEQYF

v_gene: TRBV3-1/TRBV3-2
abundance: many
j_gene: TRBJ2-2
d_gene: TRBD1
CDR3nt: TGTGCCAGCAGCCAAGCCTTAGGCAGGGGGTCCCGGGAGCTGTTTTTT
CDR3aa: CASSQALGRGSRELFF

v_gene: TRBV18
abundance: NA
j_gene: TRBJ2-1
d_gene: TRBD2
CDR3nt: TGTGCCAGCTCACCAGAGACACCTGGAGCGGGAGAGCAGTTCTTC
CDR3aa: CASSPETPGAGEQFF